These 7 T cell receptor beta chains came from one sample sequenced in a study of blood T cell repertoires in COVID-19 (dated by TCRdb to 2019 to 2021). The library was made by the immunoSEQ multiplex PCR assay. The immuneACCESS repertoire file appears here via TCRdb, limited to in-frame rearrangements. These files lack a portion of the clones; in checked studies, under half of the deficit traces to unresolved V genes, and the cause of the others is not known. Across this sample there are around 140,000 clones, with approximately 86% seen only once. The leading ten clones occupy over 9.5% of the sample. Input material: peripheral blood. These receptors came from a woman aged 70 to 79 with COVID-19, enrolled during active disease.

The rearrangement joins TRBV7-2 to TRBJ1-2; 7 bases are shared with TRBD1. The CDR3 runs to 14 residues. V lost 5 bases and J lost 2; bases outside the gene matches: 5. Germline CDR1 is SGHTA and CDR2 is FQGNSA. Here the CDR3 reads CASSPRQGNYGYTF. DNA for the CDR3: TGTGCCAGCAGCCCCCGACAGGGAAACTATGGCTACACCTTC. Combining the CDR3 with reference TRBV7-2 and TRBJ1-2 gives the whole variable domain GAGVSQSPSNKVTEKGKDVELRCDPISGHTALYWYRQSLGQGLEFLIYFQGNSAPDKSGLPSDRFSAERTGGSVSTLTIQRTQQEDSAVYLCASSPRQGNYGYTFGSGTRLTVV.

In its sample, this clone was seen once. The V call is TRBV7-9, the J call TRBJ2-3; D may be TRBD2 (6 bases). Germline V gene sequence: CDR1 SEHNR, CDR2 FQNEAQ (reference sequence). CDR3 length: 15 amino acids. Trimming stripped 0 bases from V and 7 bases from J, with 14 bases between. The CDR3 region is CASSLAGGLSNTQYF. CDR3 coding DNA: TGTGCCAGCAGCTTAGCGGGGGGTTTGAGCAATACGCAGTATTTT.

The chain joins TRBV7-9 to TRBJ2-7, with TRBD1 matching 7 bases. The junction had 3 bases not matched to a gene; V was cut back by 3 bases and J by 1 base. CDR3 length: 14 residues. Germline CDR1 and CDR2: SEHNR and FQNEAQ (reference sequence). DNA for the CDR3: TGTGCCAGCAGCTTCAGACAGGGATCCTACGAGCAGTACTTC. It encodes CASSFRQGSYEQYF.

V is TRBV28 and J is TRBJ1-4, with TRBD1 identical over 8 bases. V was clipped by 4 bases and J by 4 bases; unmatched bases: 11. CDR3 size: 17 residues. From germline, CDR1 is MDHEN and CDR2 SYDVKM. The CDR3 here is CASSSWGQAESNEKLFF. CDR3 in DNA: TGTGCCAGCAGTTCATGGGGACAGGCAGAAAGTAATGAAAAACTGTTTTTT.

The chain joins TRBV28 to TRBJ1-5, with D tentatively TRBD1 (6 bases). In germline, CDR1 is MDHEN, CDR2 SYDVKM. V lost 6 bases and J lost 3, with 18 bases in between. The CDR3 totals 16 residues. CDR3: CASRSPQGKVNQPQHF. CDR3 bases: TGTGCCAGCAGATCACCGCAGGGGAAAGTCAATCAGCCCCAGCATTTT.

The chain carries TRBV7-9 and TRBJ1-6, with no clear D. This CDR3 has 14 residues. With 1 base removed from V and 14 bases from J, the gap between germline ends came to 15 bases. Germline V CDR1 and CDR2: SEHNR, FQNEAQ (reference sequence). The CDR3, as DNA: TGTGCCAGCAGCTTAGGAGGCACCGGGTGGGCCCTCCACTTT. Amino acid sequence: CASSLGGTGWALHF. The full variable domain, with the rest looked up from reference TRBV7-9 and TRBJ1-6, is DTGVSQNPRHKITKRGQNVTFRCDPISEHNRLYWYRQTLGQGPEFLTYFQNEAQLEKSRLLSDRFSAERPKGSFSTLEIQRTEQGDSAMYLCASSLGGTGWALHFGNGTRLTVT.

This chain joins TRBV5-6 and TRBJ2-4; 7 nucleotides align to TRBD2. The length of the CDR3 is 14 residues. The V and J ends lost 5 bases and 2 bases, in that order; junction bases with no gene match: 4. Per germline, CDR1 SGHDT and CDR2 YYEEEE. The CDR3 loop is CASRAGVTKNIQYF. The CDR3 DNA sequence: TGTGCCAGCAGGGCGGGGGTAACCAAAAACATTCAGTACTTC. The full variable domain, in which reference TRBV5-6 and TRBJ2-4 provide the parts outside the CDR3, is DAGVTQSPTHLIKTRGQQVTLRCSPKSGHDTVSWYQQALGQGPQFIFQYYEEEERQRGNFPDRFSGHQFPNYSSELNVNALLLGDSALYLCASRAGVTKNIQYFGAGTRLSVL.